The source of this T cell receptor (beta chain) is a study of radiation and T cells in renal cell carcinoma. As regards this clone: Its cognate antigen is unknown.

This CDR3 contains 16 residues. Germline V gene lookup returns CDR1 SGHDT and CDR2 YYEEEE. Trimming cost V 2 bases and J 2 bases, with 17 bases left between them. Profiled with immunoSEQ multiplex PCR; TCRdb holds only in-frame clones, not every one. Of roughly 53,000 clones in the sample, about 83% were seen once. Study-wide results and limits: In blood, top tumor clones expanded by 2 weeks, shrinking by 4.

Noted time point: baseline pretreatment blood. Stated treatment: 15 Gy SBRT to primary tumor, nephrectomy 4 weeks later. The patient's renal cell carcinoma had clear cell pathology. The receptor was derived from a woman between 65 and 79 years old with renal cell carcinoma. This chain connects TRBV5-6 to TRBJ2-7, with D perhaps given as TRBD1 or TRBD2 (5 bases each). The specimen comprised blood, sampled from a patient whose treatment included radiotherapy and nephrectomy. The CDR3 DNA reads as TGTGCCAGCAGCTTTTCCTTCCAGGTGGGGGCCTACGAGCAGTACTTC. It yields the protein CASSFSFQVGAYEQYF.